This is a list of T cell receptor beta chains from one sample in a study of CD8+ T cells in alopecia areata. Some clones are missing from TCRdb's copy, which holds only in-frame ones; the method was immunoSEQ multiplex PCR. Of around 100,000 clones in the sample, about 44% were seen once. Sequenced here: CD8+ T cells sorted from blood, sampled at week 24, from a patient treated with tofacitinib. These TCRs come from a human donor with alopecia areata. Both conserved end residues are part of each CDR3. A D gene is named only where the DNA matches it firmly. A clone size is listed for some rows: how often the clone was seen (once, few, many), or a class if it is expanded.

d_call	v_call	clone_size	j_call	cdr3_nt	cdr3_aa
.	TRBV29-1	few	TRBJ1-1	TGCAGCGTTCCCCATACAGGGATTGAAGCTTTCTTT	CSVPHTGIEAFF
TRBD2	TRBV11-2	.	TRBJ2-2	TGTGCCAGCTGGCTAGCGGGTACGAACACCGGGGAGCTGTTTTTT	CASWLAGTNTGELFF
TRBD1	TRBV6-5	.	TRBJ1-3	TGTGCCAGCAGTTACGGACAGGGTTCTGGAAACACCATATATTTT	CASSYGQGSGNTIYF
.	TRBV5-5	.	TRBJ2-7	TGTGCCAGCAGCCTACAGGGATCCTCCTACGAGCAGTACTTC	CASSLQGSSYEQYF
.	TRBV29-1	few	TRBJ2-1	TGCAGCGTACAGTTCGCGGGTCCGGGGTACAATGAGCAGTTCTTC	CSVQFAGPGYNEQFF
TRBD2	TRBV11-2	.	TRBJ2-1	TGTGCCAGCAGCTTGACTAGCGGGAGGGCCGGGGAGCAGTTCTTC	CASSLTSGRAGEQFF
.	TRBV7-9	.	TRBJ1-3	TGTGCCAGCAGCCCAACTTGGATTGATGGGGGTTCAGCGGACACCATATATTTT	CASSPTWIDGGSADTIYF
.	TRBV29-1	few	TRBJ1-1	TGCAGCGTTTATACGAGAGGCGAAGCTTTCTTT	CSVYTRGEAFF
TRBD2	TRBV10-3	.	TRBJ2-7	TGTGCCATCACAGAGAGCGGGAAGCGTTACGAGCAGTACTTC	CAITESGKRYEQYF
TRBD2	TRBV7-8	few	TRBJ2-3	TGTGCCAGCAGCACCTGGACTAGGAGCACAGATACGCAGTATTTT	CASSTWTRSTDTQYF
.	TRBV25-1	.	TRBJ2-7	TGTGCCAGCAGTGGGGGGGCTCGGCCCTACGAGCAGTACTTC	CASSGGARPYEQYF
.	TRBV9	.	TRBJ2-7	TGTGCCAGCAGCGTTTCTCTGGGCACAAACTCCTACGAGCAGTACTTC	CASSVSLGTNSYEQYF
.	TRBV7-9	.	TRBJ1-2	TGTGCCAGCAGCTCTACCTCAACGCTGCCTGGCTACACCTTC	CASSSTSTLPGYTF
TRBD1	TRBV4-1	few	TRBJ2-7	TGCGCCAGCAGCCCTGGACAGGGGGCCTACGAGCAGTACTTC	CASSPGQGAYEQYF
.	TRBV30	once	TRBJ2-7	TGTGCCTGGAGTGGCACCGGGAGCTCCTACGAGCAGTACTTC	CAWSGTGSSYEQYF
.	TRBV7-9	.	TRBJ1-2	TGTGCCAGCAGCTTAGACGACAGAACGCATGGCTACACCTTC	CASSLDDRTHGYTF
.	TRBV5-4	.	TRBJ2-7	TGTGCCAGCAGCTTGGCCAACGGGGGTCAGTACTTC	CASSLANGGQYF
.	TRBV29-1	few	TRBJ2-3	TGCAGCGTTGAGACCAAGGGGCAGGGGAGTGATACGCAGTATTTT	CSVETKGQGSDTQYF
.	TRBV2	.	TRBJ1-5	TGTGCCAGCAGTGAAGCGCTTCCAGCTTATAGCAATCAGCCCCAGCATTTT	CASSEALPAYSNQPQHF
.	TRBV10-2	few	TRBJ2-3	TGCGCCAGCAGTGAAGGCCCGCCCTCCACAGATACGCAGTATTTT	CASSEGPPSTDTQYF
.	TRBV10-3	.	TRBJ2-5	TGTGCCATCAGTGAGTTCGCGGGAAAAGAGACCCAGTACTTC	CAISEFAGKETQYF
TRBD1	TRBV6-1	.	TRBJ1-1	TGTGCCAGCAGTGAGGGGACAGGGATGAACACTGAAGCTTTCTTT	CASSEGTGMNTEAFF
.	TRBV6-6	.	TRBJ2-7	TGTGCCAGCAGTTCCGACCCCCACCGGGGCATTGGCGAGCAGTACTTC	CASSSDPHRGIGEQYF